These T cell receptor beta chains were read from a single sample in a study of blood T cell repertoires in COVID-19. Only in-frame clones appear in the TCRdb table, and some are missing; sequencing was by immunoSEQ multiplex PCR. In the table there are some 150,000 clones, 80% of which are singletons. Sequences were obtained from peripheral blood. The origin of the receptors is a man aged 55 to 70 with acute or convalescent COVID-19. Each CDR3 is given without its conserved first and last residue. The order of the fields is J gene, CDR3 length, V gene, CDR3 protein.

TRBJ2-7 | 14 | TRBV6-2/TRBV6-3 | ASSYGTGLSSYEQY
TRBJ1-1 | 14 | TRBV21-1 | ASSKGTRLGNTEAF
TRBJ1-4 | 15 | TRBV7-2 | ASSLAFGVHQGGKLF
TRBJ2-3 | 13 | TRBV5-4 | ASSLTGASTDTQY
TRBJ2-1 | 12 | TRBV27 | ASSLGTGINEQF
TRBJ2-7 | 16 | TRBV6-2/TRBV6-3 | ASSYSPGKFAPSSEQY
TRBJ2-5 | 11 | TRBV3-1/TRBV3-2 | ASSPPGPETQY
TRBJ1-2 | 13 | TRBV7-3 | ASSPSGQIGYGYT
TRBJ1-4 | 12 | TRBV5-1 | ASRPEGLGEKLF
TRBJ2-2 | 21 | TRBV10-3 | AISRTPTRGGSLGSRGTGELF
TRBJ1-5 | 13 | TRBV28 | ASSTRQGINQPQH
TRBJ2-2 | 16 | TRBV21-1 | ASSKRRQDRGRTGELF
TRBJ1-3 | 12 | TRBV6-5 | ASSWGGSGNTIY
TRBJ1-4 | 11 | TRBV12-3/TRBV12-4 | ASSLGDREKLF
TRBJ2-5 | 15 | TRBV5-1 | ASSFGTSGGSQETQY
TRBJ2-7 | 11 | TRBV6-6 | ATTDRGSYEQY
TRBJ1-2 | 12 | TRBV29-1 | SVVERLSSYGYT
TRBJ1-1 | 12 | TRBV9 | ASSVGRGNTEAF
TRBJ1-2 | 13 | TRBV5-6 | ASSPTGGSVYGYT
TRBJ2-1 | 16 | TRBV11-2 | ASSDRTSGRRVYNEQF
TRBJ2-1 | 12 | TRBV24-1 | ATSDLASGIEQF
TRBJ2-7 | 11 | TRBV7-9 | ASSPGHAYEQY
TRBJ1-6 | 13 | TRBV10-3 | AIRETGTDNSPLH
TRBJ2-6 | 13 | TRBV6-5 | ASSRGSSGANVLT
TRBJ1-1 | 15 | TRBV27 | ASSLVRAGAMNTEAF
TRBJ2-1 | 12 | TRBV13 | ASRRSGSYNEQF
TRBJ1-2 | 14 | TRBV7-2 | ASSSRGGRVNYGYT
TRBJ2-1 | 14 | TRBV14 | ASSQVGLVGAYEQF
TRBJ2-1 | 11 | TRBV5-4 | ASSLTGGNEQF
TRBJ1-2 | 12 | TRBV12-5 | ASGRGQSDYGYT
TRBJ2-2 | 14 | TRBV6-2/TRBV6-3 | ASSYGDRPFEGELF
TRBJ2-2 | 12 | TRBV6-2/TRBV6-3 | ASSGPSRTGELF
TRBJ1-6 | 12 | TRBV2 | ASRDRGGNSPLH
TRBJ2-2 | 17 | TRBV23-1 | ASSQPRSGTGDRYGELF
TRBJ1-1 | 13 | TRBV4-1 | ASSQGPGVNTEAF
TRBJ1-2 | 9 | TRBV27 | ASSLAGGYT
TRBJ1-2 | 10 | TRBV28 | ASRQANYGYT
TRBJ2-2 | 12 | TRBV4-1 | ASSQVQGAGELF